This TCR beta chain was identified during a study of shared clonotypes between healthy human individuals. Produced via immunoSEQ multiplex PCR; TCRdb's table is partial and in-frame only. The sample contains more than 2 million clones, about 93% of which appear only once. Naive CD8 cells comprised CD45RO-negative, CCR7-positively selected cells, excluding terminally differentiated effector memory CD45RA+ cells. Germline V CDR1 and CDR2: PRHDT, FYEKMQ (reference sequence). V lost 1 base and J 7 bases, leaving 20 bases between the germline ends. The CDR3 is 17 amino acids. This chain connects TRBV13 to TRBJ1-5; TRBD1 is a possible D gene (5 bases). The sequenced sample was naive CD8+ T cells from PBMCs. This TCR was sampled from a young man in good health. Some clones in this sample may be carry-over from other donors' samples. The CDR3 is CASSLVAGGEPRQPQHF. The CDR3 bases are TGTGCCAGCAGCTTAGTCGCCGGGGGGGAGCCCAGGCAGCCCCAGCATTTT.